A single sample gave rise to the 30 T cell receptor beta chains below, sequenced in a study of cytomegalovirus exposure and HLA in healthy donors. Primers for the PCR totalled 60 Vbeta and 13 Jbeta. Using immunoSEQ multiplex PCR, the repertoire was profiled, and TCRdb retains in-frame clones only, with some absent. The sample has 130,000 or so clones, nearly 80% seen once. The sequencing input was PBMCs. The receptors shown here come from a woman aged 35 to 49 in good health and CMV-seronegative.

The chain combines TRBV29-1 with TRBJ2-1, with TRBD1 matching over 8 bases. The length of the CDR3 is 14 residues. CDR1 and CDR2 from the germline V gene are SQVTM and ANQGSEA. V gave up 3 bases and J gave up 5 bases; unmatched junction bases: 6. The CDR3 region is CSVEGTGVDNEQFF. DNA of the CDR3: TGCAGCGTTGAGGGGACAGGCGTAGACAATGAGCAGTTCTTC.

This clone showed up just a few times. The V gene is TRBV6-5, the J gene TRBJ2-7; the match to TRBD1 covers 9 bases. J was trimmed by 0 bases and V by 6 bases; bases with no gene match: 3. CDR3 size: 14 residues. Germline values: CDR1 MNHEY, CDR2 SVGAGI. Here the CDR3 reads CASRRTGVSYEQYF. In DNA form, the CDR3 reads TGTGCCAGCAGAAGGACAGGGGTCTCCTACGAGCAGTACTTC.

V and J are TRBV5-6 and TRBJ1-5, with D possibly TRBD1 on 6 matching bases. The ends were cut back, 0 bases at V and 1 base at J, with 8 bases in the middle. CDR3 length equals 15 residues. Germline loops: CDR1 SGHDT, CDR2 YYEEEE. The CDR3 coding sequence is TGTGCCAGCAGCTTGGGAGGGGGAAGCAATCAGCCCCAGCATTTT. Translation: CASSLGGGSNQPQHF.

Here the CDR3 reads CASSVALGQSEEAFF. Here the CDR3 DNA reads TGTGCCAGCAGCGTAGCCCTCGGACAGAGCGAGGAAGCTTTCTTT. This chain uses TRBV9 with TRBJ1-1; weak D call: TRBD1 (6 bases). Germline V gene sequence: CDR1 SGDLS, CDR2 YYNGEE. V lost 0 bases and J lost 8, with 17 bases in between. CDR3 size: 15 residues.

This clone was detected once. The V and J genes are TRBV5-4 and TRBJ2-1, with D tentatively TRBD2 (5 bases). Germline loops: CDR1 SGHNT, CDR2 YYREEE (reference sequence). Trimming removed 3 bases from V and 10 bases from J, with 11 bases in between. The CDR3 consists of 12 residues. The CDR3: CASSSGVLEQFF. The DNA for the CDR3 is TGTGCCAGCAGCTCCGGGGTGCTAGAGCAGTTCTTC. Full variable domain (rest looked up from reference TRBV5-4 and TRBJ2-1): ETGVTQSPTHLIKTRGQQVTLRCSSQSGHNTVSWYQQALGQGPQFIFQYYREEENGRGNFPPRFSGLQFPNYSSELNVNALELDDSALYLCASSSGVLEQFFGPGTRLTVL.

This clone has just a few counts. The V and J genes are TRBV9 and TRBJ2-1, with 7 bases matching TRBD2. CDR3 length equals 15 residues. The germline V gene encodes CDR1 SGDLS and CDR2 YYNGEE. With V trimmed by 3 bases and J by 3 bases, 6 bases remained unmatched. CDR3 region: CASSGRLALYNEQFF. The CDR3 DNA is TGTGCCAGCAGCGGAAGACTAGCCCTCTACAATGAGCAGTTCTTC.

The chain employs TRBV6-5 and TRBJ1-1, with TRBD1 matching 10 bases. Germline assignment: CDR1 MNHEY and CDR2 SVGAGI. The CDR3 length is 13 residues. V shed 2 bases and J 11 bases; nucleotides not matched to a gene: 5. The CDR3 loop is CASSYDRGRGAFF. For the CDR3, the DNA is TGTGCCAGCAGTTACGACAGGGGGCGTGGGGCTTTCTTT.

In this sample, this clone turned up a few times. The chain recombines TRBV2 with TRBJ1-1, with TRBD1 identical over 9 bases. This CDR3 comprises 14 residues. With 6 bases clipped from V and 4 bases from J, the junction kept 6 bases outside the gene matches. The V gene's germline CDR1 is SNHLY and CDR2 FYNNEI. For the CDR3, the DNA is TGTGCCAGCAGGGACAGGGGTGGGAGCACTGAAGCTTTCTTT. Translating gives CASRDRGGSTEAFF.

This clone was seen a few times. The genes are TRBV16 and TRBJ2-5; 7 bases align to TRBD1. The CDR3 length is 15 residues. Germline V gives CDR1 KGHSY, CDR2 FQNENV. The V gene end was trimmed by 1 base and the J gene end by 5 bases; junction bases not matched to a gene: 7. The CDR3 sequence is CASSQWAGGEETQYF. The DNA of the CDR3 is TGTGCCAGCAGCCAATGGGCAGGGGGAGAGGAGACCCAGTACTTC.

This clone appeared a few times. The CDR3 loop is CASSWTVLNTEAFF. In DNA, the CDR3 is TGTGCCAGCAGTTGGACAGTCTTGAACACTGAAGCTTTCTTT. V is TRBV6-6 and J is TRBJ1-1; TRBD1 is a possible D gene (6 bases). V lost 4 bases and J lost 0, with 9 bases in between. Germline V gene data show CDR1 as MNHNY and CDR2 as SVGAGI (reference sequence). The CDR3 runs 14 residues.

This sequence joins TRBV27 and TRBJ1-5; D might be TRBD1 (6 bases). This CDR3 region has 17 residues. CDR1 and CDR2 (germline): MNHEY, SMNVEV (reference sequence). The V gene lost 1 base and the J gene lost 1 base, with 14 bases spanning the gap. CDR3 protein: CASSLFGGGPSNQPQHF. The CDR3 region has the DNA TGTGCCAGCAGTTTATTTGGCGGGGGGCCGAGCAATCAGCCCCAGCATTTT.

This rearrangement joins TRBV27 to TRBJ1-1, with 8 bases fitting TRBD1. The CDR3 spans 15 residues. Germline V CDR1 and CDR2: MNHEY, SMNVEV (reference sequence). Trimming at V came to 5 bases and at J to 6 bases, leaving 11 bases not matched to a gene. The CDR3 reads CASSPRTGLNAEAFF. In DNA form, the CDR3 reads TGTGCCAGCAGTCCGCGGACAGGGCTTAATGCTGAAGCTTTCTTT.

The rearrangement links TRBV7-5 to TRBJ2-7; the tabulated D call, TRBD1, remains unverified against the DNA. TRBV7-5 is marked as a pseudogene. The CDR3 is 17 amino acids. In nucleotides, the CDR3 is TGTGCCAGAAGCTTAGGGACCCGCCGGGACACCGCCTACGAGCAGTACTTC. Translated, it gives CARSLGTRRDTAYEQYF.

V is TRBV11-2 and J is TRBJ2-3; tentatively, D is TRBD1 (5 bases). V lost 1 base and J lost 2, with 10 bases in between. Germline CDR1 SGHAT, CDR2 FQNNGV. This CDR3 contains 15 residues. The CDR3 coding sequence is TGTGCCAGCAGCTTAGGGGTGGGGCCCACAGATACGCAGTATTTT. Its protein is CASSLGVGPTDTQYF.

The rearrangement uses TRBV27 and TRBJ2-5; 8 bases are a match to TRBD1. TRBJ2-7 explains the end of the DNA better; the J call may be wrong. The germline V gene encodes CDR1 MNHEY and CDR2 SMNVEV (reference sequence). This CDR3 contains 16 residues. As DNA, the CDR3 is TGTGCCAGCAGTTTATCCCGTGCTGCAGGGGGCCTCGAGCAGTACTTC. Its translation: CASSLSRAAGGLEQYF.

This clone was recorded once. The chain links TRBV27 to TRBJ2-7; 9 bases map to TRBD2. Germline loops: CDR1 MNHEY, CDR2 SMNVEV (reference sequence). The CDR3 spans 14 residues. Germline trimming cut 3 bases from V and 3 bases from J; bases unmatched to any gene: 3. CDR3 sequence: CASSLSSGNYEQYF. CDR3 nucleotides: TGTGCCAGCAGTTTGTCTAGCGGGAACTACGAGCAGTACTTC.

The V and J genes are TRBV2 and TRBJ1-1, with TRBD1 matching over 8 bases. J lost 11 bases, V lost 6 bases, and 11 bases had no gene match. This CDR3 comprises 13 residues. The germline CDR1 and CDR2 sequences are SNHLY and FYNNEI. CDR3 nucleotides: TGTGCCAGCAGGGAGTCAGGGGGCGCAGGGGCTTTCTTT. Its translation is CASRESGGAGAFF.

V is TRBV11-2 and J is TRBJ2-3, with 8 bases identical to TRBD1. CDR1 is SGHAT and CDR2 is FQNNGV in the germline V gene. V lost 5 bases, J lost 3 bases, and 7 bases stayed unmatched. This CDR3 is built from 15 residues. The CDR3 is CASSPRQGKTDTQYF. The CDR3 bases are TGTGCCAGCAGCCCGCGACAGGGGAAAACAGATACGCAGTATTTT.

The genes are TRBV5-1 and TRBJ2-7; 8 positions agree with TRBD1. Per germline, CDR1 SGHRS and CDR2 YFSETQ. V was pared by 0 bases and J by 2 bases, with 4 bases of the junction left unmatched. The CDR3 runs to 15 residues. This chain's CDR3 is CASSLGGTGTYEQYF. The CDR3 DNA reads as TGCGCCAGCAGCTTGGGCGGGACAGGTACCTACGAGCAGTACTTC.

J is TRBJ2-1 and V is TRBV5-1, with D tentatively TRBD2 (6 bases). Per germline, CDR1 SGHRS and CDR2 YFSETQ. This CDR3 is 15 amino acids long. Trimming removed 2 bases from V and 1 base from J, with 10 bases in between. In DNA form, the CDR3 reads TGCGCCAGCAGCTTTAGCGCGGGGTCCTACAATGAGCAGTTCTTC. Protein: CASSFSAGSYNEQFF.

The J gene is TRBJ1-2, the V gene TRBV28; 7 positions agree with TRBD1. The CDR3 has 15 residues. Germline V gene sequence: CDR1 MDHEN, CDR2 SYDVKM. V was clipped by 7 bases and J by 8 bases; unmatched bases: 16. The CDR3 region has the DNA TGTGCCAGCACCCTCCACACACAGGGGCGGGAAGGCTACACCTTC. Translation: CASTLHTQGREGYTF.

This sequence joins TRBV2 and TRBJ2-7; D unclear. The CDR3 consists of 13 residues. With 4 bases removed from V and 5 bases from J, the gap between germline ends came to 12 bases. Germline V gene sequence: CDR1 SNHLY, CDR2 FYNNEI. The CDR3 is CASSGFGGDEQYF. The CDR3, as DNA: TGTGCCAGCAGTGGTTTTGGCGGTGACGAGCAGTACTTC. Full variable domain (outside the CDR3, taken from reference TRBV2 and TRBJ2-7): EPEVTQTPSHQVTQMGQEVILRCVPISNHLYFYWYRQILGQKVEFLVSFYNNEISEKSEIFDDQFSVERPDGSNFTLKIRSTKLEDSAMYFCASSGFGGDEQYFGPGTRLTVT.

The chain employs TRBV11-1 and TRBJ1-2; a weak D match, TRBD1 (6 bases). This CDR3 has 14 amino acids. Germline CDR1 SGHAT, CDR2 FQDESV (reference sequence). Trimming stripped 5 bases from V and 7 bases from J, with 17 bases between. CDR3 nucleotides: TGTGCCAGCAGCCCCGGACAGTTGGGGGTTGGCTACACCTTC. Translated: CASSPGQLGVGYTF.

The CDR3 DNA sequence: TGTGCCAGCAGCTTAGAGTTAGCGGGAGGTTACGAGCAGTACTTC. Amino acid sequence: CASSLELAGGYEQYF. V and J are TRBV11-2 and TRBJ2-7; 10 nucleotides match TRBD2. Trimming took 0 bases from V and 4 from J; bases not matched to a gene: 3. CDR1 is SGHAT, CDR2 FQNNGV, per germline. CDR3 length: 15 residues.

This clone has just one count. V and J are TRBV2 and TRBJ1-5; the D is unclear. This CDR3 spans 14 amino acids. V shed 6 bases and J shed 6 bases, with 15 bases lying between them. Germline assignment: CDR1 SNHLY and CDR2 FYNNEI. CDR3 sequence reads: CASSGGEGRQPQHF. For the CDR3, the DNA is TGTGCCAGCAGCGGTGGGGAGGGTCGTCAGCCCCAGCATTTT.

This clone has only a few counts. The chain uses TRBV6-1 and TRBJ2-1; TRBD2 matches 14 bases. The CDR3 has 19 residues. From germline, CDR1 is MNHNS and CDR2 SASEGT. The V segment lost 1 base and the J segment 8 bases; nucleotides outside the gene matches: 13. CDR3: CASSEGFKGLAGASDEQFF. CDR3 sequence (DNA): TGTGCCAGCAGTGAAGGTTTTAAGGGACTAGCGGGAGCTTCCGATGAGCAGTTCTTC.

The rearrangement uses TRBV28 and TRBJ1-2; D might be TRBD1 (5 bases). Germline V CDR1 and CDR2: MDHEN, SYDVKM. The CDR3 totals 12 residues. Trimming shortened V by 10 bases and J by 5 bases, and 14 bases separated the two germline ends. The CDR3, as DNA: TGTGCCACCGAAGACAGAATATATGGCTACACCTTC. Residues: CATEDRIYGYTF.

The chain joins TRBV7-3 to TRBJ2-1, with 11 bases lining up with TRBD2. CDR1 and CDR2 (germline): SGHTA, FQGTGA. The CDR3 sequence is 15 residues long. The J segment lost 4 bases and the V segment lost 4 bases, leaving 3 bases of the junction unmatched. The CDR3 region has the DNA TGTGCCAGCAGCTCTCCTAGCGGGGGGTACAATGAGCAGTTCTTC. It codes for CASSSPSGGYNEQFF.

For the CDR3, the DNA is TGCGCCAGCAGTGCGAGTATTCAAGAGACCCAGTACTTC. The encoded protein is CASSASIQETQYF. This chain uses TRBV10-2 with TRBJ2-5; D gene uncertain. From germline, CDR1 is WSHSY and CDR2 SAAADI. The CDR3 loop spans 13 amino acids. V shed 4 bases and J shed 2 bases, with 8 bases lying between them.

Only a few counts were recorded for this clone. The chain recombines TRBV10-3 with TRBJ2-3; no clear D gene. Trimming removed 6 bases at V and 0 bases at J, with 10 bases between. CDR3 length: 14 residues. CDR1 is ENHRY, CDR2 SYGVKD, per germline. The CDR3 spells CAIRPTLSTDTQYF. CDR3 coding DNA: TGTGCCATCAGGCCGACACTTAGCACAGATACGCAGTATTTT.